Below, 29 T cell receptor beta chains from the same sample are listed, as sequenced in a study of T cell changes during pregnancy in multiple sclerosis. The data were produced by immunoSEQ multiplex PCR, yet TCRdb's version contains in-frame clones alone and is incomplete. The sample has roughly 31,000 clones; roughly nine tenths are singletons. The sample was CD8+ T cells from peripheral blood mononuclear cells, taken before pregnancy. Every receptor here comes from a female donor with multiple sclerosis, enrolled in a pregnancy study.

This sequence joins TRBV27 and TRBJ2-3, with D possibly matching TRBD1 (6 bases). CDR3 size: 15 residues. Trimming removed 1 base from V and 2 bases from J, with 10 bases in between. CDR1 is MNHEY and CDR2 is SMNVEV in the germline V gene (reference sequence). CDR3 bases: TGTGCCAGCAGTTTATTGACAGGTCCCACAGATACGCAGTATTTT. Encoded protein: CASSLLTGPTDTQYF.

The chain combines TRBV4-3 with TRBJ2-3, with D unresolved. CDR3 length equals 13 residues. V was cut by 0 bases and J by 6 bases, with 7 bases left in between. Germline V lookup: CDR1 LGHNA, CDR2 YSLEER. CDR3 DNA sequence: TGCGCCAGCAGCCAAGATTTGGAGGATACGCAGTATTTT. This codes for CASSQDLEDTQYF.

The genes are TRBV5-4 and TRBJ1-1, with 9 bases fitting TRBD1. After removal of 0 bases from V and 6 bases from J, the junction contained 0 bases not matched to a gene. Germline CDR1 SGHNT, CDR2 YYREEE (reference sequence). The CDR3 contains 13 residues. For the CDR3, the DNA is TGTGCCAGCAGCTTGGACAGGGGGCCTGAAGCTTTCTTT. It codes for CASSLDRGPEAFF.

The chain recombines TRBV7-9 with TRBJ2-3, with D possibly being TRBD1 (6 bases). This CDR3 is built from 16 residues. Germline V gene data show CDR1 as SEHNR and CDR2 as FQNEAQ (reference sequence). V lost 4 bases, J lost 1 base, and 15 bases lay in between. Written as DNA, the CDR3 is TGTGCCAGCAGCTCACAGGGCGAAGGGGGCACAGATACGCAGTATTTT. Its protein is CASSSQGEGGTDTQYF.

In DNA, the CDR3 is TGTGCCAGCAGCGTAGCCGTGGGACTGAACACCGGGGAGCTGTTTTTT. Encoded protein: CASSVAVGLNTGELFF. The rearrangement uses TRBV9 and TRBJ2-2; a possible D gene is TRBD2 (6 bases). The CDR3 loop spans 16 amino acids. V shed 0 bases and J shed 1 base, with 10 bases lying between them. From germline, CDR1 is SGDLS and CDR2 YYNGEE.

The chain carries TRBV19 and TRBJ1-2, with TRBD1 matching 9 bases. This CDR3 contains 15 residues. V was pared by 4 bases and J by 3 bases, with 6 bases of the junction left unmatched. Germline lookup yields CDR1 LNHDA and CDR2 SQIVND (reference sequence). CDR3 coding DNA: TGTGCCAGTAGTACCCCCCGACAGGGGGACTATGGCTACACCTTC. It is translated as CASSTPRQGDYGYTF.

The chain links TRBV19 to TRBJ1-1; 9 nucleotides match TRBD1. J lost 7 bases, V lost 7 bases, and 16 bases had no gene match. This CDR3 contains 16 residues. CDR1 is LNHDA, CDR2 SQIVND, per germline (reference sequence). The chain's CDR3 is CASKVLPTGGRDEAFF. The CDR3 region has the DNA TGTGCCAGTAAAGTTCTACCAACAGGGGGCCGGGATGAAGCTTTCTTT.

The gene calls are TRBV7-8 and TRBJ1-5, with D possibly TRBD1 on 5 matching bases. Germline values: CDR1 SGHVS, CDR2 FQNEAQ. The CDR3 length is 15 residues. Trimming took off 1 base at V and 6 bases at J, with 13 bases between the two ends. The CDR3 here is CASSLVGGVGQPQHF. For the CDR3, the DNA is TGTGCCAGCAGCTTAGTCGGAGGGGTCGGTCAGCCCCAGCATTTT.

This chain joins TRBV19 and TRBJ2-4; D is uncertain. From germline, CDR1 is LNHDA and CDR2 SQIVND (reference sequence). This CDR3 has 16 amino acids. Trimming removed 1 base at V and 0 bases at J, with 10 bases between. This CDR3 reads CASSIVPYEAKNIQYF. The CDR3 DNA is TGTGCCAGTAGTATAGTCCCCTACGAAGCCAAAAACATTCAGTACTTC. Combining the CDR3 with reference TRBV19 and TRBJ2-4 gives the whole variable domain DGGITQSPKYLFRKEGQNVTLSCEQNLNHDAMYWYRQDPGQGLRLIYYSQIVNDFQKGDIAEGYSVSREKKESFPLTVTSAQKNPTAFYLCASSIVPYEAKNIQYFGAGTRLSVL.

The chain carries TRBV27 and TRBJ1-2; D is possibly TRBD1 (6 bases). The CDR3 extends over 14 amino acids. Germline V gene lookup returns CDR1 MNHEY and CDR2 SMNVEV (reference sequence). The germline V and J ends were trimmed by 5 bases and 8 bases, with 18 bases remaining between them. Written as DNA, the CDR3 is TGTGCCAGCAGTCCTCCGGGGGGGGCGAGGGGCTACACCTTC. Translation: CASSPPGGARGYTF.

The chain has TRBV5-5 and TRBJ2-7; TRBD2 agrees at 8 bases. Germline CDR1 SGHKS, CDR2 YYEKEE (reference sequence). The CDR3 contains 16 residues. Trimming took 3 bases from V and 3 from J; bases not matched to a gene: 11. In DNA form, the CDR3 reads TGTGCCAGCAGCTGGGGACTAGGTGAAGCCGGCTACGAGCAGTACTTC. It translates to CASSWGLGEAGYEQYF.

Comment on this clone: The germline gene is not matched at one end of the junction; a read error may be the cause. The rearrangement joins TRBV7-7 to TRBJ1-1; maybe TRBD1 (5 bases). CDR1 is SSHAT and CDR2 is FNYEAQ in the germline V gene (reference sequence). The CDR3 covers 15 residues. The CDR3 nucleotides read TGTGCTAGCAGCTTAGAAAGGAGGGGGAACACTGAAGCTTTCTTT. It yields the protein CASSLERRGNTEAFF.

The chain recombines TRBV5-6 with TRBJ1-1; D is possibly TRBD1 (6 bases). This CDR3 contains 13 residues. Germline CDR1 reads SGHDT; CDR2 reads YYEEEE. The V end was cut by 4 bases, the J end by 8 bases, with 15 bases between. The CDR3 DNA follows: TGTGCCAGCAGCCTGGCAGGGGAATCCGAAGCTTTCTTT. The encoded protein is CASSLAGESEAFF.

This clone was seen a few times. The CDR3 DNA sequence: TGTGCCAGCAGCTTGGACAGTAGAGACTACACCTTC. It translates to CASSLDSRDYTF. The chain is built from TRBV11-2 and TRBJ1-2, with D possibly matching TRBD1 (6 bases). Trimming took 3 bases from V and 10 from J, leaving 12 bases between them. The CDR3 length is 12 residues. CDR1 SGHAT and CDR2 FQNNGV come from the germline V gene.

The chain carries TRBV27 and TRBJ1-4; 8 bases fit TRBD1. Germline CDR1 MNHEY, CDR2 SMNVEV (reference sequence). The V segment lost 6 bases and the J segment 10 bases; nucleotides outside the gene matches: 7. The CDR3 runs 13 residues. CDR3: CASRRAGGRKLFF. Here the CDR3 DNA reads TGTGCCAGCAGACGCGCAGGGGGCCGAAAACTGTTTTTT. The full variable domain, in which reference TRBV27 and TRBJ1-4 provide the parts outside the CDR3, is EAQVTQNPRYLITVTGKKLTVTCSQNMNHEYMSWYRQDPGLGLRQIYYSMNVEVTDKGDVPEGYKVSRKEKRNFPLILESPSPNQTSLYFCASRRAGGRKLFFGSGTQLSVL.

CDR3 loop: CASRAGGDTGELFF. CDR3 DNA: TGTGCCAGCAGAGCAGGGGGCGACACCGGGGAGCTGTTTTTT. The V and J genes are TRBV11-3 and TRBJ2-2; 8 nucleotides agree with TRBD1. V shed 6 bases and J 3 bases; nucleotides not matched to a gene: 3. Germline CDR1 SGHNT, CDR2 YENEEA. The CDR3 spans 14 residues.

The CDR3 DNA follows: TGTGCCTGGAGGGCTAGGGGCACCCCCTACGAGCAGTACTTC. It specifies CAWRARGTPYEQYF. The chain is built from TRBV30 and TRBJ2-7, with D perhaps matching TRBD1 (5 bases). Trimming pared 3 bases from V and 2 bases from J, leaving 14 bases between. The CDR3 loop spans 14 amino acids. Germline V lookup: CDR1 GTSNPN, CDR2 SVGIG (reference sequence).

As regards this clone: Other DNA sequences in the sample encode the same CDR3. The CDR3 DNA reads TGTGCCAGCAGTGAAGGTAGCTCTGGGGCCAACGTCCTGACTTTC. This sequence encodes CASSEGSSGANVLTF. The genes are TRBV6-1 and TRBJ2-6, with no clear D. Trimming cost V 1 base and J 0 bases, with 4 bases left between them. Germline V lookup: CDR1 MNHNS, CDR2 SASEGT. The CDR3 has 15 residues.

The chain couples TRBV7-2 to TRBJ2-7; 10 bases map to TRBD2. The CDR3 is 16 amino acids. The ends lost 5 bases at V and 2 bases at J; junction bases unmatched: 9. The germline V gene has CDR1 SGHTA and CDR2 FQGNSA. CDR3 in DNA: TGTGCCAGCAGCGTCGGTTGGAGCGGGGGGGCCTACGAGCAGTACTTC. Translating gives CASSVGWSGGAYEQYF.

The chain joins TRBV4-3 to TRBJ1-1; no reliable D call. This CDR3 is built from 17 residues. Germline assignment: CDR1 LGHNA and CDR2 YSLEER. Between the trimmed V and J ends, which lost 1 base and 2 bases, there was a span of 17 bases. The CDR3, as DNA: TGCGCCAGCAGCCAAGCCCTTGTCGAGGCAGCTAACACTGAAGCTTTCTTT. Protein sequence: CASSQALVEAANTEAFF.

The chain combines TRBV7-6 with TRBJ1-3; the D gene is possibly TRBD1 (6 bases). The CDR3 has 17 amino acids. V was shortened by 4 bases and J by 7 bases, with 23 bases between the two germline ends. In germline, CDR1 is SGHVS, CDR2 FNYEAQ. CDR3 sequence (DNA): TGTGCCAGCAGCTGGAACGACATGCCAGGGGTTGGGAACACCATATATTTT. Translating gives CASSWNDMPGVGNTIYF.

The CDR3 DNA reads as TGTGCCAGCAGTGTAGGGCGGGCCAGCACAGATACGCAGTATTTT. Protein: CASSVGRASTDTQYF. This rearrangement joins TRBV6-4 to TRBJ2-3; a possible D gene is TRBD2 (5 bases). Germline V lookup: CDR1 MRHNA, CDR2 SNTAGT. The V and J ends lost 4 bases and 0 bases respectively, with 11 bases between them. The CDR3 is made up of 15 amino acids.

The V call is TRBV11-2, the J call TRBJ1-1; D is unclear. The CDR3 is made up of 13 amino acids. Trimming removed 1 base at V and 1 base at J, with 4 bases between. Germline lookup yields CDR1 SGHAT and CDR2 FQNNGV. This CDR3 reads CASSLAGNTEAFF. The CDR3 DNA is TGTGCCAGCAGCTTAGCAGGGAACACTGAAGCTTTCTTT. The full variable domain, with the rest looked up from reference TRBV11-2 and TRBJ1-1, is EAGVAQSPRYKIIEKRQSVAFWCNPISGHATLYWYQQILGQGPKLLIQFQNNGVVDDSQLPKDRFSAERLKGVDSTLKIQPAKLEDSAVYLCASSLAGNTEAFFGQGTRLTVV.

V usage is TRBV7-2 and J usage is TRBJ2-2; a possible D gene is TRBD2 (6 bases). The CDR3 totals 14 residues. Trimming left V 4 bases short and J 6 bases short, with 12 bases between. Germline V gene lookup returns CDR1 SGHTA and CDR2 FQGNSA. CDR3 DNA: TGTGCCAGCAGCTCCCTGGGACTTTCCGGGGAGCTGTTTTTT. The encoded protein is CASSSLGLSGELFF. The variable domain in full, completed from reference TRBV7-2 and TRBJ2-2, reads GAGVSQSPSNKVTEKGKDVELRCDPISGHTALYWYRQSLGQGLEFLIYFQGNSAPDKSGLPSDRFSAERTGGSVSTLTIQRTQQEDSAVYLCASSSLGLSGELFFGEGSRLTVL.

The CDR3 bases are TGCGCCAGCAGCCCCGGACTAGCGGGGAACTCGTACCAAGAGACCCAGTACTTC. Translation gives CASSPGLAGNSYQETQYF. The chain combines TRBV5-1 with TRBJ2-5; 12 bases are a match to TRBD2. From germline, CDR1 is SGHRS and CDR2 YFSETQ. Trimming at V came to 4 bases and at J to 0 bases, leaving 10 bases not matched to a gene. This CDR3 region has 18 residues.

The chain has TRBV30 and TRBJ2-1, with D maybe TRBD2 (5 bases). Between the trimmed V and J ends, which lost 4 bases and 8 bases, there was a span of 15 bases. Germline lookup yields CDR1 GTSNPN and CDR2 SVGIG (reference sequence). This CDR3 comprises 13 residues. The DNA for the CDR3 is TGTGCCTGGAAGGGAGTGGGTTGGTATGAGCAGTTCTTC. It is translated as CAWKGVGWYEQFF.

This rearrangement joins TRBV11-2 to TRBJ2-1, with a weak D call TRBD1 (5 bases). Trimming pared 3 bases from V and 9 bases from J, leaving 12 bases between. CDR1 is SGHAT, CDR2 FQNNGV, per germline. This CDR3 is built from 13 residues. The CDR3 bases are TGTGCCAGCAGCTTTCTGACAGACGGTGAGCAGTTCTTC. It is translated as CASSFLTDGEQFF.

This chain connects TRBV2 to TRBJ1-2, with D uncertain. The CDR3 spans 13 residues. Per germline, CDR1 SNHLY and CDR2 FYNNEI. Trimming removed 6 bases at V and 3 bases at J, with 11 bases between. CDR3 amino acids: CASRYSGDYGYTF. The CDR3 nucleotides read TGTGCCAGCAGATATTCAGGCGACTATGGCTACACCTTC.

The chain has TRBV13 and TRBJ1-2; D gene ambiguous. Trimming shortened V by 0 bases and J by 0 bases, and 8 bases separated the two germline ends. This CDR3 contains 15 residues. The germline gives CDR1 PRHDT, CDR2 FYEKMQ (reference sequence). The CDR3 sequence is CASSLGWATNYGYTF. The CDR3 region has the DNA TGTGCCAGCAGCTTAGGGTGGGCTACTAACTATGGCTACACCTTC.